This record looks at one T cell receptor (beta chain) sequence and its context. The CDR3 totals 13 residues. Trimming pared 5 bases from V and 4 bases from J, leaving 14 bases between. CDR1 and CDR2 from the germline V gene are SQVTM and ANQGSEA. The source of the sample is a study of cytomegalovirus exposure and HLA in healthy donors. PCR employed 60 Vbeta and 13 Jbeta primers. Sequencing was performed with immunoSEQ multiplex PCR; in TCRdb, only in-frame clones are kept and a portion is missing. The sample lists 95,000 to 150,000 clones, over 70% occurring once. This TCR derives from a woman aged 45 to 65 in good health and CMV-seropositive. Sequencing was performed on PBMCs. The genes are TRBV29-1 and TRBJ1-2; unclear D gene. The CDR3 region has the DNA TGCAGCGTTTCTCCACAGAGAATCTATGGCTACACCTTC. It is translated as CSVSPQRIYGYTF. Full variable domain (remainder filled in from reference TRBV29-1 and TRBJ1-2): SAVISQKPSRDICQRGTSLTIQCQVDSQVTMMFWYRQQPGQSLTLIATANQGSEATYESGFVIDKFPISRPNLTFSTLTVSNMSPEDSSIYLCSVSPQRIYGYTFGSGTRLTVV.